This T cell receptor beta chain was retrieved from a study of CD8+CD57+ T cells in acquired aplastic anemia (dated by TCRdb to about 2018). Regarding the research as a whole: A mean of approximately 3 ug of DNA, ranging from roughly 0.18 to 30 ug, was extracted from sorted CD4+ and CD8+ cells. Mean read counts for healthy donor samples were roughly 10 million for CD4+ cells and roughly 12 million for CD8+ cells. Here is what the overall study found, with its caveats: Some 30 CD8+ CDR3 sequences were shared between patients and controls but appeared highly expressed in patients and within their immunodominant clones. CD8+ Simpson's diversity did not differ significantly between patients and healthy controls (P=0.060).

This clonotype was seen ten or more times. Which antigen it targets is not known. The junction departs from germline at one end; a sequencing error may be responsible. The CDR3 holds 11 amino acids from the cysteine to the phenylalanine. Of the read, only the CDR3 DNA is kept; its 33 bases are in frame from base 1. The germline V gene encodes CDR1 SGHTA and CDR2 FQGNSA. TCR repertoires of sorted CD4+ and CD8+ blood T cells from severe aplastic anemia patients and healthy subjects were deep-sequenced in the study. Ficoll-Paque density gradient centrifugation was used to isolate peripheral blood mononuclear cells. Before DNA extraction, CD4+ and CD8+ T cells were sorted by FACS or by magnetic beads. Genomic DNA was used as template for profiling of TCR beta VDJ combinations and CDR3 sequences. An Illumina HiSeq 2000 was the platform used for TCR repertoire sequencing. In the original analysis: Repertoire assessment relied on Simpson's diversity index, CDR3 size and DJ length profiles, and TRBV/TRBJ rearrangement plots. Whichever DNA sequence was most abundant in the deep sequencing data was defined as the immunodominant clone. CDR3 amino acid sequences were screened for sharing across subjects and were compared with published repertoires and the VDJdb database. TCRdb ran its own pipeline on the public reads, namely fastp trimming at Q25 and MiXCR clone calling, and kept in-frame beta chains. CDR3 protein sequences are deduplicated, and each keeps its most common genes and DNA. None of the V and J calls come from the authors' own analysis; TCRdb made them. This sample holds 400,000 to 450,000 distinct CDR3 sequences; around 68% were observed only once. The leading ten clones occupy 4% of the sample.

The sequenced sample was sorted CD4+, CD8+, or CD8+CD57+ T cells (not recorded which) from PBMCs. The rearrangement joined TRBV7-2 to TRBJ2-5; there is no confident call for the D gene. This TCR was recovered from a human donor in good health, serving as a control. The CDR3 region reads CVSSLSETQYF. The nucleotide sequence reads as follows: TGTGTCAGCAGCTTATCGGAGACCCAGTACTTC.